A selection of T cell receptor beta chains follows, all from one sample in a study of blood T cell repertoires in COVID-19. Data came from immunoSEQ multiplex PCR; TCRdb stores just in-frame clones and leaves some out. The table records 20,000 to 25,000 clones, over 85% of them present only once. Sequenced sample: peripheral blood. These receptors originate from a woman of 80 years or more with active COVID-19. The CDR3 runs from the conserved cysteine through the conserved F or W. Fields, in order: V gene, J gene, D gene, clone size, CDR3 protein, CDR3 DNA. D genes are given only for firm matches. Size is stated for part of the rows, as once, few or many counts, or as a class when the clone is expanded.

TRBV3-1/TRBV3-2	TRBJ2-1	TRBD1	-	CASSRDRYNEQFF	TGTGCCAGCAGTCGGGACAGATACAATGAGCAGTTCTTC
TRBV7-6	TRBJ1-6	-	-	CASSLQGSYNSPLHF	TGTGCCAGCAGCTTACAGGGATCCTATAATTCACCCCTCCACTTT
TRBV9	TRBJ1-1	-	-	CASSANTGPGTEAFF	TGTGCCAGCAGCGCAAATACAGGGCCGGGCACTGAAGCTTTCTTT
TRBV19	TRBJ1-2	-	-	CASSLQVVKGYTF	TGTGCCAGTAGCCTACAGGTAGTGAAGGGCTACACCTTC
TRBV6-2/TRBV6-3	TRBJ1-2	-	-	CASSYQNYGYTF	TGTGCCAGCAGTTATCAGAACTATGGCTACACCTTC
TRBV19	TRBJ2-4	-	-	CASSIVGGNIQYF	TGTGCCAGTAGTATAGTCGGAGGAAACATTCAGTACTTC
TRBV7-9	TRBJ2-2	TRBD2	-	CASSHLLAGDTGELFF	TGTGCCAGCAGCCACCTTCTAGCGGGGGACACCGGGGAGCTGTTTTTT
TRBV7-9	TRBJ1-2	-	-	CASSLAAGYGYTF	TGTGCCAGCAGCTTAGCGGCGGGCTATGGCTACACCTTC
TRBV5-6	TRBJ1-2	TRBD1	-	CASSLGQGAYGYTF	TGTGCCAGCAGCCTGGGACAGGGGGCCTATGGCTACACCTTC
TRBV10-2	TRBJ2-2	TRBD1	-	CASTTGGGGTGELFF	TGCGCCAGCACGACAGGGGGCGGGGGGACCGGGGAGCTGTTTTTT
TRBV5-1	TRBJ2-5	TRBD2	-	CASTFGIAGSQETQYF	TGCGCCAGCACCTTTGGGATAGCGGGGTCCCAAGAGACCCAGTACTTC
TRBV18	TRBJ2-5	-	once	CASSGAPGETQYF	TGTGCCAGCTCAGGAGCTCCCGGCGAGACCCAGTACTTC
TRBV29-1	TRBJ2-1	TRBD2	-	CSVDEVGGEFF	TGCAGCGTTGATGAGGTGGGGGGGGAGTTCTTC
TRBV7-9	TRBJ2-5	-	-	CASSLGGLQETQYF	TGTGCCAGCAGCTTAGGCGGGCTACAAGAGACCCAGTACTTC
TRBV6-2/TRBV6-3	TRBJ2-2	-	-	CASSYGQGYTGELFF	TGTGCCAGCAGTTACGGGCAGGGGTACACCGGGGAGCTGTTTTTT
TRBV19	TRBJ1-4	TRBD1	-	CASSIPGQGAEKLFF	TGTGCCAGTAGCATACCGGGACAGGGGGCGGAAAAACTGTTTTTT
TRBV10-3	TRBJ2-2	TRBD2	-	CAISEFGTSGGRANTGELFF	TGTGCCATCAGTGAGTTTGGGACTAGCGGGGGACGGGCGAACACCGGGGAGCTGTTTTTT
TRBV18	TRBJ2-5	-	-	CASSGTRNQETQYF	TGTGCCAGCTCCGGTACGCGGAATCAAGAGACCCAGTACTTC
TRBV11-2	TRBJ2-7	-	-	CASSHEEYGQYF	TGTGCCAGCAGCCACGAGGAGTACGGGCAGTACTTC
TRBV11-2	TRBJ2-5	TRBD1	-	CASSLRQGQETQYF	TGTGCCAGCAGCTTACGACAGGGCCAAGAGACCCAGTACTTC
TRBV12-3/TRBV12-4	TRBJ1-1	-	-	CASTPGLGTEAFF	TGTGCCAGCACCCCAGGACTCGGGACTGAAGCTTTCTTT
TRBV30	TRBJ1-4	-	-	CAREDYGTSAKLFF	TGTGCCCGAGAGGATTATGGGACATCCGCAAAACTGTTTTTT
TRBV11-2	TRBJ2-2	TRBD2	-	CASSRGGNTGELFF	TGTGCCAGCTCTCGCGGGGGGAACACCGGGGAGCTGTTTTTT